This is a list of T cell receptor beta chains from one sample in a study of cytomegalovirus exposure and HLA in healthy donors. Assay used: immunoSEQ multiplex PCR; TCRdb lists only in-frame clones, some missing. Here the sample spans about 98,000 clones, more than 60% being singletons. The specimen was PBMCs. The origin of the receptors is a man aged 18 to 30 in good health and CMV-seropositive. Both conserved end residues are part of each CDR3. A D gene is named only where the DNA matches it firmly. Size values are once, few and many counts, or a class for expanded clones, and some rows have none.

J	V	D	size	DNA	CDR3
TRBJ2-2	TRBV5-4	TRBD2	.	TGTGCCAGCAGCTTGGTTCCTAGCGGGGGGTTGAATGACGGGGAGCTGTTTTTT	CASSLVPSGGLNDGELFF
TRBJ1-4	TRBV5-6	.	.	TGTGCCAGCAGCTTGGGGGGGCCGAATAAAGAAAAACTGTTTTTT	CASSLGGPNKEKLFF
TRBJ2-2	TRBV5-1	TRBD1	.	TGCGCCAGCAGCTTGGCCGTTGGACAGGCCGGGGAGCTGTTTTTT	CASSLAVGQAGELFF
TRBJ2-7	TRBV5-1	TRBD1	once	TGCGCCAGCAGCTACCGGGACAGCAACTACGAGCAGTACTTC	CASSYRDSNYEQYF
TRBJ2-5	TRBV29-1	.	.	TGCAGCGTTGAGGACTTTTCGGAGACCCAGTACTTC	CSVEDFSETQYF
TRBJ2-7	TRBV11-2	.	.	TGTGCCAGCAGCTTAGATCAGGGGGGATGGAACGAGCAGTACTTC	CASSLDQGGWNEQYF
TRBJ1-4	TRBV7-9	.	.	TGTGCCAGCAGCTTAAGTACGGTCGTCACTAATGAAAAACTGTTTTTT	CASSLSTVVTNEKLFF
TRBJ2-4	TRBV6-6	.	.	TGTGCCAGCAGTTCAGCCGGGGGCAAAAACATTCAGTACTTC	CASSSAGGKNIQYF
TRBJ1-2	TRBV11-2	.	.	TGTGCCAGCAGCTCCATCAAAATCTATGGCTACACCTTC	CASSSIKIYGYTF
TRBJ2-2	TRBV28	.	few	TGTGCCACCATAAGGTTTAGCCACACCGGGGAGCTGTTTTTT	CATIRFSHTGELFF
TRBJ2-7	TRBV5-1	TRBD1	.	TGCGCCAGCAGAGAAGGACAGGGGTCCTACGAGCAGTACTTC	CASREGQGSYEQYF
TRBJ1-5	TRBV19	TRBD1	once	TGTGCCAGCGACCCTCAGGGGACAGGAGGCAATCAGCCCCAGCATTTT	CASDPQGTGGNQPQHF
TRBJ2-7	TRBV27	TRBD1	.	TGTGCCAGCAGTGAACTGCCGGGACAGACGAAAAGCTCCTACGAGCAGTACTTC	CASSELPGQTKSSYEQYF
TRBJ2-7	TRBV5-1	.	.	TGCGCCAGCAGCTTGAAGGAGGGCTACCAATACGAGCAGTACTTC	CASSLKEGYQYEQYF
TRBJ1-1	TRBV30	.	.	TGTGCCTGGACCCAAAGGGGCGGCACTGAAGCTTTCTTT	CAWTQRGGTEAFF
TRBJ2-2	TRBV30	TRBD2	.	TGTGCCTGGACCTCTCGGGGGGGAGCGTTCATCGGGGAGCTGTTTTTT	CAWTSRGGAFIGELFF